Listed here are 31 T cell receptor beta chains from one sample, sequenced in a study of blood T cell repertoires in COVID-19. The protocol was immunoSEQ multiplex PCR, while the TCRdb copy is restricted to in-frame clones and leaves out a portion. The sample gives under 250,000 clones, 70% to 85% of which show up once; approximately 1.2% is in the top ten. The sequenced sample consisted of PBMCs or T cells enriched from blood (not recorded which). Source of these receptors: a woman aged 40 to 50 with acute COVID-19.

The genes are TRBV24-1 and TRBJ2-1; TRBD2 is a possible D gene (6 bases). CDR1 is KGHDR and CDR2 is SFDVKD in the germline V gene. The CDR3 has 16 amino acids. V lost 4 bases and J lost 4, with 16 bases in between. The CDR3 sequence is CATSDTGTLQYNEQFF. The CDR3 nucleotides read TGTGCCACCAGTGACACCGGGACTCTGCAATACAATGAGCAGTTCTTC.

The chain recombines TRBV30 with TRBJ1-5; possibly TRBD1 for D (5 bases). Germline CDR1 is GTSNPN and CDR2 is SVGIG (reference sequence). V was clipped by 5 bases and J by 9 bases, with 17 bases between them. This CDR3 has 13 amino acids. The chain's CDR3 is CAWSTRRDSPQHF. The DNA of the CDR3 is TGTGCCTGGTCAACTCGCAGGGATTCGCCCCAGCATTTT. The full variable domain, rest sourced from reference TRBV30 and TRBJ1-5, is SQTIHQWPATLVQPVGSPLSLECTVEGTSNPNLYWYRQAAGRGLQLLFYSVGIGQISSEVPQNLSASRPQDRQFILSSKKLLLSDSGFYLCAWSTRRDSPQHFGDGTRLSIL.

The chain recombines TRBV19 with TRBJ1-6; 7 bases fit TRBD1. V shed 6 bases, J shed 8 bases, and the junction held 10 bases outside the gene matches. The CDR3 consists of 15 residues. Germline V gene data show CDR1 as LNHDA and CDR2 as SQIVND (reference sequence). The CDR3 nucleotides are TGTGCCAGTAGCCAAGACAGGGTTGGAGATTCACCCCTCCACTTT. It codes for CASSQDRVGDSPLHF. The full variable domain, rest sourced from reference TRBV19 and TRBJ1-6, is DGGITQSPKYLFRKEGQNVTLSCEQNLNHDAMYWYRQDPGQGLRLIYYSQIVNDFQKGDIAEGYSVSREKKESFPLTVTSAQKNPTAFYLCASSQDRVGDSPLHFGNGTRLTVT.

The chain carries TRBV6-4 and TRBJ1-4; possibly TRBD1 for D (6 bases). V was shortened by 5 bases and J by 0 bases, with 19 bases between the two germline ends. The CDR3 has 18 residues. Germline loops: CDR1 MRHNA, CDR2 SNTAGT. In nucleotides, the CDR3 is TGTGCCAGCAGTAGGCGGGTAGGGCGGGGGCCAACTAATGAAAAACTGTTTTTT. This translates into CASSRRVGRGPTNEKLFF.

V usage is TRBV6-6 and J usage is TRBJ2-1, with 7 bases identical to TRBD1. Germline V lookup: CDR1 MNHNY, CDR2 SVGAGI (reference sequence). The CDR3 has 13 residues. The junction had 5 bases not matched to a gene; V was cut back by 5 bases and J by 7 bases. CDR3 nucleotides: TGTGCCAGCAGTACAAACAGGGGAAATGAGCAGTTCTTC. Translating it yields CASSTNRGNEQFF.

The genes are TRBV3-1 (or the pseudogene TRBV3-2) and TRBJ1-2; D not resolved. The CDR3 covers 13 residues. V lost 6 bases and J lost 8, with 16 bases in between. The germline gives CDR1 LGHDT, CDR2 YNNKEL (reference sequence). CDR3 nucleotide sequence: TGTGCCAGCAGGGCGCGGCACCTTGAGGGCTACACCTTC. Translation gives CASRARHLEGYTF.

V and J are TRBV7-9 and TRBJ1-3, with 9 bases identical to TRBD1. Trimming cost V 6 bases and J 7 bases; bases outside gene matches: 13. Germline V gene lookup returns CDR1 SEHNR and CDR2 FQNEAQ (reference sequence). The CDR3 is 16 amino acids. The CDR3 DNA follows: TGTGCCAGCAGTACCCACCGGGACAGGGTTGGCAACACCATATATTTT. It encodes CASSTHRDRVGNTIYF.

The rearrangement links TRBV9 to TRBJ2-7; 9 positions match TRBD2. CDR1 and CDR2 (germline): SGDLS, YYNGEE. The V gene end was trimmed by 2 bases and the J gene end by 5 bases; junction bases not matched to a gene: 8. The CDR3 totals 15 residues. The DNA for the CDR3 is TGTGCCAGCAGCGTGAGGGCTGCGGGAGGGGACGAGCAGTACTTC. Translation: CASSVRAAGGDEQYF.

The V and J genes are TRBV21-1 and TRBJ1-5; whether TRBD1, the table's D call, matches the DNA was not checked. TRBV21-1 is assigned pseudogene status. This CDR3 spans 12 amino acids. CDR3 coding DNA: TGTGCCAGCAGCAAAACAGGTCAGCCCCAGCATTTT. Residues: CASSKTGQPQHF.

In DNA, the CDR3 is TGTGCCAGCAGAACAGGGGGCCGACAGCCCCAGCATTTT. Translating gives CASRTGGRQPQHF. This rearrangement joins TRBV21-1 to TRBJ1-5; the listed D gene, TRBD1, was not tested against the DNA. TRBV21-1 is recorded as a pseudogene. The CDR3 consists of 13 residues.

V and J are TRBV4-1 and TRBJ1-6; D is ambiguous. Germline-derived CDR1 and CDR2 are MGHRA and YSYEKL. There are 13 residues in the CDR3. Trimming cost V 6 bases and J 10 bases, with 13 bases left between them. CDR3 DNA: TGCGCCAGCAGTGACTTCCCGTGGTCACCCCTCCACTTT. As protein: CASSDFPWSPLHF.

The chain uses TRBV5-1 and TRBJ2-7, with D tentatively TRBD1 (6 bases). Germline lookup yields CDR1 SGHRS and CDR2 YFSETQ. Deletions cut 4 bases from V and 2 bases from J, with 16 bases between. This CDR3 is built from 15 residues. In nucleotides, the CDR3 is TGCGCCAGCAGCGGGTACGGGACAAGAGCCTACGAGCAGTACTTC. This translates into CASSGYGTRAYEQYF.

This chain joins TRBV2 and TRBJ1-1; no clear D gene. This CDR3 has 14 residues. V was pared by 4 bases and J by 7 bases, with 16 bases between. The V gene's germline CDR1 is SNHLY and CDR2 FYNNEI. For the CDR3, the DNA is TGTGCCAGCAGTGTGTCGACGAAGGAGAGTGAAGCTTTCTTT. The encoded protein is CASSVSTKESEAFF.

This chain links TRBV30 with TRBJ2-1; 10 bases are shared with TRBD2. J was trimmed by 8 bases and V by 0 bases; bases with no gene match: 10. Germline values: CDR1 GTSNPN, CDR2 SVGIG (reference sequence). The CDR3 consists of 16 residues. The CDR3 coding sequence is TGTGCCTGGAGTGTACCTAGCGGGGGCCTGCGGGATGAGCAGTTCTTC. Amino acid sequence: CAWSVPSGGLRDEQFF.

The chain links TRBV28 to TRBJ2-1; 10 bases are a match to TRBD1. The CDR3 contains 16 residues. Looked up from germline, CDR1 is MDHEN and CDR2 is SYDVKM. The V and J ends lost 6 bases and 5 bases, in that order; junction bases with no gene match: 10. CDR3 nucleotides: TGTGCCAGCAGCTCGTACACCGGGACAGGGGACAATGAGCAGTTCTTC. Protein: CASSSYTGTGDNEQFF.

The chain joins TRBV5-6 to TRBJ2-5; 11 bases are a match to TRBD2. Germline V gene data show CDR1 as SGHDT and CDR2 as YYEEEE. The J segment lost 6 bases and the V segment lost 4 bases, leaving 11 bases of the junction unmatched. The CDR3 is made up of 16 amino acids. The CDR3 reads CASSPSPGLAVKTQYF. In DNA form, the CDR3 reads TGTGCCAGCAGCCCTTCTCCGGGACTAGCGGTGAAGACCCAGTACTTC. Based on the CDR3 plus reference TRBV5-6 and TRBJ2-5, the full variable domain is DAGVTQSPTHLIKTRGQQVTLRCSPKSGHDTVSWYQQALGQGPQFIFQYYEEEERQRGNFPDRFSGHQFPNYSSELNVNALLLGDSALYLCASSPSPGLAVKTQYFGPGTRLLVL.

V is TRBV7-2 and J is TRBJ2-1; perhaps TRBD2 as D (5 bases). The CDR3 totals 15 residues. CDR1 is SGHTA and CDR2 is FQGNSA in the germline V gene. The V end lost 5 bases, the J end lost 5 bases, and 16 bases lay between the germline ends. The CDR3 loop reads CASSPGIPPNNEQFF. The DNA of the CDR3 is TGTGCCAGCAGCCCGGGGATACCTCCAAACAATGAGCAGTTCTTC.

This chain uses TRBV7-2 with TRBJ2-2; D is perhaps TRBD1 (7 bases). With 0 bases removed from V and 4 bases from J, the gap between germline ends came to 12 bases. The CDR3 sequence is 16 residues long. Germline V gives CDR1 SGHTA, CDR2 FQGNSA. The CDR3 here is CASSLATGRSTGELFF. The DNA for the CDR3 is TGTGCCAGCAGCTTAGCGACAGGGAGGAGCACCGGGGAGCTGTTTTTT.

This clone counts as medium-sized. The chain employs TRBV18 and TRBJ2-2; maybe TRBD1 (6 bases). The CDR3 contains 12 residues. Trimming stripped 3 bases from V and 7 bases from J, with 6 bases between. Germline CDR1 is KGHSH and CDR2 is LQKENI. The CDR3 coding sequence is TGTGCCAGCTCACCGGACAGCGGGGAGCTGTTTTTT. This sequence encodes CASSPDSGELFF.

The V and J genes are TRBV27 and TRBJ2-7; 7 positions agree with TRBD1. CDR1 MNHEY and CDR2 SMNVEV come from the germline V gene (reference sequence). The CDR3 has 14 amino acids. Losses at the gene ends were 6 bases for V and 5 bases for J; bases not matched to a gene: 10. CDR3 bases: TGTGCCAGCAGACCCGGGACAGCGGTCCACGAGCAGTACTTC. Its translation: CASRPGTAVHEQYF.

This clone occurred a few times. J is TRBJ1-4 and V is TRBV2; 10 bases line up with TRBD1. Germline trimming cut 6 bases from V and 0 bases from J; bases unmatched to any gene: 1. The CDR3 is 15 amino acids. Germline V gives CDR1 SNHLY, CDR2 FYNNEI. The CDR3 is CASRGQGSTNEKLFF. Written as DNA, the CDR3 is TGTGCCAGCAGGGGACAGGGGTCAACTAATGAAAAACTGTTTTTT.

This clone has just one count. The chain uses TRBV5-1 and TRBJ1-1, with 12 bases identical to TRBD1. Trimming took 0 bases from V and 0 from J; bases not matched to a gene: 12. The CDR3 has 20 residues. Germline V gene sequence: CDR1 SGHRS, CDR2 YFSETQ. The CDR3 loop reads CASSLVPGTGGRRMNTEAFF. The CDR3 nucleotides read TGCGCCAGCAGCTTGGTGCCCGGGACAGGGGGCAGGAGGATGAACACTGAAGCTTTCTTT.

This chain uses TRBV11-2 with TRBJ2-5; 7 bases align to TRBD1. Per the germline V gene, CDR1 is SGHAT and CDR2 is FQNNGV. The V and J ends lost 3 bases and 2 bases, in that order; junction bases with no gene match: 3. The CDR3 contains 14 residues. CDR3 bases: TGTGCCAGCAGCTTTGACAGGGATCAAGAGACCCAGTACTTC. It is translated as CASSFDRDQETQYF.

The V and J genes are TRBV6-5 and TRBJ2-7; perhaps TRBD2 as D (6 bases). V was cut by 6 bases and J by 3 bases, with 18 bases left in between. This CDR3 contains 15 residues. Per germline, CDR1 MNHEY and CDR2 SVGAGI. The CDR3 nucleotides are TGTGCCAGCAGCCGCGGGACCAGAGGGGTCTACGAGCAGTACTTC. It is translated as CASSRGTRGVYEQYF.

The gene calls are TRBV5-1 and TRBJ2-7; 7 nucleotides align to TRBD1. This CDR3 comprises 14 residues. Per the germline V gene, CDR1 is SGHRS and CDR2 is YFSETQ. J lost 5 bases, V lost 4 bases, and 9 bases had no gene match. The CDR3 region is CASSPRTGFNEQYF. CDR3 nucleotide sequence: TGCGCCAGCAGCCCAAGGACAGGTTTCAACGAGCAGTACTTC.

The genes are TRBV27 and TRBJ1-4; tentatively, D is TRBD1 (6 bases). Trimming took 3 bases from V and 7 from J, leaving 12 bases between them. Germline values: CDR1 MNHEY, CDR2 SMNVEV (reference sequence). The CDR3 sequence is 14 residues long. CDR3 amino acids: CASSLFRGSEKLFF. The CDR3 bases are TGTGCCAGCAGTTTGTTCAGGGGAAGTGAAAAACTGTTTTTT.

This clone was observed a single time. V gene TRBV6-2 or TRBV6-3 combines with J gene TRBJ2-7; D not resolved. Germline assignment: CDR1 MNHEY and CDR2 SVGEGT. V was clipped by 2 bases and J by 1 base, with 9 bases between them. The CDR3 length is 14 residues. CDR3 sequence: CASSYTPTSYEQYF. Written as DNA, the CDR3 is TGTGCCAGCAGTTACACCCCAACTTCCTACGAGCAGTACTTC.

The chain has TRBV5-1 and TRBJ1-1; possibly TRBD1 for D (5 bases). Germline values: CDR1 SGHRS, CDR2 YFSETQ. Trimming left V 2 bases short and J 5 bases short, with 16 bases between. This CDR3 is built from 15 residues. In DNA form, the CDR3 reads TGCGCCAGCAGCTTTGGAGCGGGGGAAAGGACTGAAGCTTTCTTT. Translation: CASSFGAGERTEAFF. The variable domain in full, completed from reference TRBV5-1 and TRBJ1-1, reads KAGVTQTPRYLIKTRGQQVTLSCSPISGHRSVSWYQQTPGQGLQFLFEYFSETQRNKGNFPGRFSGRQFSNSRSEMNVSTLELGDSALYLCASSFGAGERTEAFFGQGTRLTVV.

The rearrangement uses TRBV25-1 and TRBJ2-1; D possibly corresponds to TRBD2 (6 bases). V lost 4 bases, J lost 3 bases, and 16 bases lay in between. From germline, CDR1 is MGHDK and CDR2 SYGVNS. The CDR3 runs 16 residues. This chain's CDR3 is CASSALGGELYNEQFF. The CDR3, as DNA: TGTGCCAGCAGTGCCCTCGGAGGGGAGCTCTACAATGAGCAGTTCTTC.

The chain carries TRBV7-2 and TRBJ1-1; 7 bases match TRBD1. Germline lookup yields CDR1 SGHTA and CDR2 FQGNSA. CDR3 length: 15 amino acids. With V trimmed by 2 bases and J by 0 bases, 3 bases remained unmatched. CDR3 bases: TGTGCCAGCAGCTTACGGACAGGCATGAACACTGAAGCTTTCTTT. Residues: CASSLRTGMNTEAFF.

The V call is TRBV7-8, the J call TRBJ1-2, with D hard to call. Trimming pared 5 bases from V and 2 bases from J, leaving 6 bases between. Germline CDR1 and CDR2: SGHVS and FQNEAQ. This CDR3 region has 12 residues. CDR3 protein: CASSQRNYGYTF. DNA of the CDR3: TGTGCCAGCAGCCAGCGGAACTATGGCTACACCTTC. Drawing the rest from reference TRBV7-8 and TRBJ1-2, the complete variable domain is GAGVSQSPRYKVAKRGQDVALRCDPISGHVSLFWYQQALGQGPEFLTYFQNEAQLDKSGLPSDRFFAERPEGSVSTLKIQRTQQEDSAVYLCASSQRNYGYTFGSGTRLTVV.